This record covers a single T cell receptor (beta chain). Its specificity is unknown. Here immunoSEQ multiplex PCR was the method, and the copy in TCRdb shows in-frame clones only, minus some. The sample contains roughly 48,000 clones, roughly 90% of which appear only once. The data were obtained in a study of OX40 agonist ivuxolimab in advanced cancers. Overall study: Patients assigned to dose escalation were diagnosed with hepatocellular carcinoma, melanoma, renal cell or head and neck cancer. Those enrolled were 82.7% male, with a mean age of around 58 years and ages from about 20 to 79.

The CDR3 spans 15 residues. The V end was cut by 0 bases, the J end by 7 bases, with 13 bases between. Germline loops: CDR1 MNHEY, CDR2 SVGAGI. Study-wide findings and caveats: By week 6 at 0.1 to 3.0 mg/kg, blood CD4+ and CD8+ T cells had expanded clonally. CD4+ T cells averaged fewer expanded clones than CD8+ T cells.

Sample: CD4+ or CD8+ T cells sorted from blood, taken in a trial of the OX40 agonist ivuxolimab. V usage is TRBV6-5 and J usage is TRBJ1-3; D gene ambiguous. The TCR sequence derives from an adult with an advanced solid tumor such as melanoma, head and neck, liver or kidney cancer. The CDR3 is CASSYSFGVGNTIYF. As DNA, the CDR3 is TGTGCCAGCAGTTACTCGTTCGGAGTAGGGAACACCATATATTTT.